This TCR beta chain was captured in a study of blood T cells in healthy people across ages. Study conclusions and caveats: From one million sequenced T cells, diversity estimates were lower bounds. When set beside aged donors, long-lived donors presented more naive CD4+ cells and higher diversity.

The V gene's germline CDR1 is MNHEY and CDR2 SVGEGT. Between the trimmed V and J ends, which lost 4 bases and 0 bases, there was a span of 9 bases. The CDR3 consists of 14 residues. Individuals who donated were healthy Caucasians from Russia aged roughly 6 to 90. A second about 6 to 12 cycle PCR used barcoded and J-beta primers. Every sample produced at least 2.5 million CDR3-containing paired-end reads. TCRdb fed the 5' RACE reads into MiXCR, producing one record per CDR3 protein. The data show approximately 810,000 distinct CDR3 sequences, under 40% seen once. With regard to this clonotype: Its antigen is unknown.

Material: blood. This sequence originates from a man aged 18 to 30 in good health. The chain recombines TRBV6-2 or TRBV6-3 with TRBJ2-5; D is ambiguous. The CDR3 reads CASSSARYQETQYF. CDR3 DNA: TGTGCCAGCAGTTCCGCCAGGTACCAAGAGACCCAGTACTTC.